This T cell receptor beta chain was profiled in a study of early T cells in non-severe SARS-CoV-2 infection. On the study more broadly: Bulk RNA from unsorted whole blood was sequenced; chains were unpaired.

Study findings and constraints: VDJdb-based annotation leaned toward anti-spike CD8 responses and missed private and CD4 specificities.

Germline V gene sequence: CDR1 SGHRS, CDR2 YFSETQ. The CDR3 contains 15 residues. The V and J ends lost 4 bases and 4 bases, in that order; junction bases with no gene match: 3. Separate cDNA molecules each had unique molecular identifiers attached to them. TCRdb redid the calling of the 5' RACE reads with MiXCR, one entry per CDR3 protein. This table holds approximately 110,000 distinct CDR3 sequences, around 14% found once. Only a few counts were recorded for this clonotype. Antigen specificity is unknown. This TCR was recovered from an adult who was a healthcare worker with PCR-confirmed SARS-CoV-2 infection or an uninfected control (not recorded which). V and J are TRBV5-1 and TRBJ2-2; 11 bases are shared with TRBD2. Input material: whole blood. This CDR3 reads CASSGGLAGTGELFF. The DNA of the CDR3 is TGCGCCAGCAGCGGCGGACTAGCGGGCACCGGGGAGCTGTTTTTT. The variable domain in full, completed from reference TRBV5-1 and TRBJ2-2, reads KAGVTQTPRYLIKTRGQQVTLSCSPISGHRSVSWYQQTPGQGLQFLFEYFSETQRNKGNFPGRFSGRQFSNSRSEMNVSTLELGDSALYLCASSGGLAGTGELFFGEGSRLTVL.